This is a list of T cell receptor beta chains from one sample in a study of blood T cell repertoires in COVID-19. Some clones are missing from TCRdb's copy, which holds only in-frame ones; the method was immunoSEQ multiplex PCR. The table records a few hundred thousand clones, around four fifths of them present only once. What was sequenced was peripheral blood. The receptors were sampled from a woman aged 60-70 years who had recovered from COVID-19. Each CDR3 is given with its conserved first and last residue. The order of the fields is V gene, clone size, J gene, D gene, CDR3 protein, CDR3 DNA. D genes are given only for firm matches. A row's size may be missing; if present it is once, few, many or a size class.

V: TRBV30; size: -; J: TRBJ1-5; D: -; CDR3: CAWSHQGYYQPQHF; DNA: TGTGCCTGGTCGCATCAGGGTTACTATCAGCCCCAGCATTTT
V: TRBV3-1/TRBV3-2; size: -; J: TRBJ2-2; D: -; CDR3: CASSQEAQAGELFF; DNA: TGTGCCAGCAGCCAAGAAGCACAGGCCGGGGAGCTGTTTTTT
V: TRBV5-1; size: -; J: TRBJ1-1; D: TRBD1; CDR3: CASSFTGGGNTEAFF; DNA: TGCGCCAGCAGCTTTACAGGGGGCGGGAACACTGAAGCTTTCTTT
V: TRBV10-2; size: -; J: TRBJ2-1; D: -; CDR3: CATRFSRVYNEQFF; DNA: TGCGCCACCCGCTTCTCGAGGGTGTACAATGAGCAGTTCTTC
V: TRBV12-3/TRBV12-4; size: -; J: TRBJ2-7; D: TRBD1; CDR3: CASRDTGDYEQYF; DNA: TGTGCCAGCAGGGATACAGGGGACTACGAGCAGTACTTC
V: TRBV28; size: few; J: TRBJ2-5; D: TRBD1; CDR3: CASSLAGGRETQYF; DNA: TGTGCCAGCAGTTTAGCAGGGGGCCGAGAGACCCAGTACTTC
V: TRBV19; size: -; J: TRBJ2-5; D: TRBD1; CDR3: CASSMGQGPSPYQETQYF; DNA: TGTGCCAGTAGTATGGGACAGGGGCCCAGCCCGTACCAAGAGACCCAGTACTTC
V: TRBV7-6; size: -; J: TRBJ1-2; D: TRBD1; CDR3: CASSLASTGGLDGYTF; DNA: TGTGCCAGCAGCTTAGCGTCGACAGGGGGTTTGGATGGCTACACCTTC
V: TRBV19; size: -; J: TRBJ2-7; D: TRBD1; CDR3: CASSIGTGLSSYEQYF; DNA: TGTGCCAGTAGTATAGGGACAGGGTTGAGCTCCTACGAGCAGTACTTC
V: TRBV6-5; size: -; J: TRBJ1-5; D: -; CDR3: CASSYRGGQPQHF; DNA: TGTGCCAGCAGTTACAGGGGGGGGCAGCCCCAGCATTTT
V: TRBV9; size: -; J: TRBJ2-1; D: TRBD2; CDR3: CASSAWTSLEQFF; DNA: TGTGCCAGCAGCGCTTGGACTAGCCTTGAGCAGTTCTTC
V: TRBV12-2; size: -; J: TRBJ2-5; D: -; CDR3: CARVGGARETQYF; DNA: TGTGCAAGGGTCGGGGGGGCCCGAGAGACCCAGTACTTC
V: TRBV5-1; size: -; J: TRBJ1-2; D: TRBD1; CDR3: CASSSGTDYGYTF; DNA: TGCGCCAGCAGCTCTGGGACAGACTATGGCTACACCTTC
V: TRBV30; size: -; J: TRBJ1-4; D: TRBD1; CDR3: CAWGTGYEKLFF; DNA: TGTGCCTGGGGGACAGGGTACGAAAAACTGTTTTTT
V: TRBV10-3; size: -; J: TRBJ1-4; D: TRBD1; CDR3: CAISERDRGNEKLFF; DNA: TGTGCCATCAGTGAAAGAGACAGGGGTAATGAAAAACTGTTTTTT
V: TRBV6-2/TRBV6-3; size: -; J: TRBJ2-7; D: TRBD1; CDR3: CASSYRAGQGADEQYF; DNA: TGTGCCAGCAGTTATCGGGCGGGACAGGGGGCGGATGAGCAGTACTTC
V: TRBV2; size: -; J: TRBJ2-7; D: -; CDR3: CASTNYRASYEQYF; DNA: TGTGCCAGCACCAATTACAGGGCCTCCTACGAGCAGTACTTC
V: TRBV27; size: -; J: TRBJ2-7; D: TRBD2; CDR3: CASRLQRGGAYEQYF; DNA: TGTGCCAGCAGGCTCCAGCGGGGGGGTGCCTACGAGCAGTACTTC
V: TRBV7-9; size: -; J: TRBJ1-1; D: TRBD1; CDR3: CASKGQTNTEAFF; DNA: TGTGCCAGCAAGGGACAGACGAACACTGAAGCTTTCTTT
V: TRBV5-1; size: -; J: TRBJ1-1; D: -; CDR3: CASSPLEGSTGLSEAFF; DNA: TGCGCCAGCAGCCCCCTGGAGGGTAGTACAGGTTTGTCTGAAGCTTTCTTT
V: TRBV7-2; size: -; J: TRBJ2-5; D: TRBD2; CDR3: CASSLLSGGYQETQYF; DNA: TGTGCCAGCAGCTTACTAAGCGGGGGGTACCAAGAGACCCAGTACTTC
V: TRBV6-5; size: -; J: TRBJ2-7; D: -; CDR3: CASSYSYGAWQYF; DNA: TGTGCCAGCAGTTACTCTTATGGGGCTTGGCAGTACTTC
V: TRBV20-1; size: -; J: TRBJ1-1; D: TRBD1; CDR3: CSAIEGAGEAFF; DNA: TGCAGTGCTATTGAGGGGGCCGGTGAAGCTTTCTTT
V: TRBV18; size: -; J: TRBJ1-2; D: -; CDR3: CASSQGQGGYGYTF; DNA: TGTGCCAGCTCACAAGGGCAGGGCGGCTATGGCTACACCTTC
V: TRBV5-1; size: -; J: TRBJ2-5; D: TRBD1; CDR3: CASSLVDRGTETQYF; DNA: TGCGCCAGCAGCTTGGTGGACAGGGGGACGGAGACCCAGTACTTC
V: TRBV9; size: -; J: TRBJ2-3; D: -; CDR3: CASSVGPSTDTQYF; DNA: TGTGCCAGCAGTGTGGGGCCTAGCACAGATACGCAGTATTTT
V: TRBV5-5; size: once; J: TRBJ2-5; D: TRBD1; CDR3: CASSLYLDREGGETQYF; DNA: TGTGCCAGCAGCCTCTATTTGGACAGGGAAGGAGGAGAGACCCAGTACTTC
V: TRBV5-1; size: -; J: TRBJ2-7; D: TRBD1; CDR3: CASSTDRVYEQYF; DNA: TGCGCCAGCAGCACGGACAGGGTTTACGAGCAGTACTTC
V: TRBV12-3/TRBV12-4; size: -; J: TRBJ2-1; D: -; CDR3: CASNRLGIEQFF; DNA: TGTGCCAGCAATCGACTAGGGATAGAGCAGTTCTTC
V: TRBV27; size: -; J: TRBJ2-5; D: TRBD2; CDR3: CASSGLAGGPETQYF; DNA: TGTGCCAGCAGTGGGCTAGCGGGGGGGCCGGAGACCCAGTACTTC
V: TRBV9; size: -; J: TRBJ1-3; D: -; CDR3: CASSVGSSGNTIYF; DNA: TGTGCCAGCAGCGTAGGGAGCTCTGGAAACACCATATATTTT